This is a list of T cell receptor beta chains from one sample in a study of monozygotic twins with inflammatory bowel disease. TCRdb reprocessed the 5' RACE reads, keeping one entry per CDR3 protein, no DNA. The table counts 110,000 to 150,000 distinct CDR3 sequences; roughly 1.2% lies in the top ten. Material for sequencing was blood. The receptors were gathered from a human donor with ulcerative colitis or Crohn's disease, or a healthy co-twin of an affected twin (not recorded which). Both conserved end residues are part of each CDR3.

CDR3aa | j_gene | v_gene
CASSMRGHSNQPQHF | TRBJ1-5 | TRBV19
CASSLNRVNYGYTF | TRBJ1-2 | TRBV5-6
CSARDGSSYNEQFF | TRBJ2-1 | TRBV20-1
CAINPTGEVPDTQYF | TRBJ2-3 | TRBV10-3
CATKRSSGSPSSYNEQFF | TRBJ2-1 | TRBV10-3
CASSQGRDVATQYF | TRBJ2-7 | TRBV4-2
CASSHTSGRLNTGELFF | TRBJ2-2 | TRBV3-1
CASSLAGRNQPQHF | TRBJ1-5 | TRBV5-1
CASGLTSGSYEQYF | TRBJ2-7 | TRBV12-3/TRBV12-4
CASSPRASGRTNEQFF | TRBJ2-1 | TRBV11-3
CASTPGTGMSNTEAFF | TRBJ1-1 | TRBV7-8
CASSKSRTGELFF | TRBJ2-2 | TRBV7-3
CASSATGHRNTEAFF | TRBJ1-1 | TRBV7-6
CASSLRTGGEFGNTIYF | TRBJ1-3 | TRBV7-2
CASSLSFDSNYGYTF | TRBJ1-2 | TRBV5-6
CASSLGDPGPDTQYF | TRBJ2-3 | TRBV12-3/TRBV12-4
CASSQDRSGDLYGYTF | TRBJ1-2 | TRBV4-3
CASSQGDRDHEKLFF | TRBJ1-4 | TRBV4-1
CSARRTAINEQFF | TRBJ2-1 | TRBV20-1
CSAREGGEGAYNEQFF | TRBJ2-1 | TRBV20-1
CASSYEARVNSPLHF | TRBJ1-6 | TRBV6-5
CASSLIAGGIEQYF | TRBJ2-7 | TRBV28
CSARRVSIEAFF | TRBJ1-1 | TRBV20-1
CASSSIHTDRVYTEAFF | TRBJ1-1 | TRBV6-5
CAGGTNTGELFF | TRBJ2-2 | TRBV19
CASSSAGDEAYEQYF | TRBJ2-7 | TRBV5-1
CASSPLTSGRVNEQFF | TRBJ2-1 | TRBV6-1
CASSLWHRNTIYF | TRBJ1-3 | TRBV28
CASSFNGNTEAFF | TRBJ1-1 | TRBV7-3
CASSIADYNEQFF | TRBJ2-1 | TRBV19
CASSARAGGFYEQYF | TRBJ2-7 | TRBV27
CSARKPRLAGVADTQYF | TRBJ2-3 | TRBV20-1
CASSVGLAPDEQFF | TRBJ2-1 | TRBV9
CASSFAVGGDGYTF | TRBJ1-2 | TRBV12-3/TRBV12-4
CASSQEENQPQHF | TRBJ1-5 | TRBV4-3